This is a list of T cell receptor beta chains from one sample in a study of shared clonotypes between healthy human individuals. Only in-frame clones appear in the TCRdb table, and some are missing; sequencing was by immunoSEQ multiplex PCR. The data hold some 1,900,000 clones, with roughly 94% observed a single time. Sequencing was performed on naive CD8+ T cells sorted from blood. The receptors were sampled from a man aged 18 to 30 in good health. The CDR3 runs from the conserved cysteine through the conserved F or W. D genes are given only for firm matches. Clone size is shown for a subset of rows, as once, few, many or a class of expanded clone.

abundance | j_gene | v_gene | d_gene | len | CDR3aa | CDR3nt
NA | TRBJ1-4 | TRBV4-1 | NA | 16 | CASSHLLAGSNEKLFF | TGCGCCAGCAGCCACCTACTAGCAGGTTCTAATGAAAAACTGTTTTTT
NA | TRBJ1-2 | TRBV6-5 | NA | 11 | CASSQSYGYTF | TGTGCCAGCAGTCAGAGTTATGGCTACACCTTC
once | TRBJ2-7 | TRBV5-4 | NA | 11 | CASSYLGEQYF | TGTGCCAGCAGCTATCTTGGCGAACAGTACTTC
NA | TRBJ2-7 | TRBV5-1 | TRBD2 | 15 | CASRDLAGGSYEQYF | TGCGCCAGCAGAGACCTAGCGGGGGGATCCTACGAGCAGTACTTC
NA | TRBJ2-7 | TRBV27 | TRBD1 | 13 | CASSLGQLYEQYF | TGTGCCAGCAGTTTGGGACAGCTTTACGAGCAGTACTTC
NA | TRBJ2-7 | TRBV6-1 | NA | 15 | CASSELKRYGYEQYF | TGTGCCAGCAGTGAGTTGAAGCGATACGGGTACGAGCAGTACTTC
NA | TRBJ2-1 | TRBV27 | TRBD1 | 13 | CASSFLQGNEQFF | TGTGCCAGCAGTTTTTTACAGGGGAATGAGCAGTTCTTC
NA | TRBJ2-4 | TRBV14 | TRBD1 | 19 | CASSQTPGQDTGAKNIQYF | TGTGCCAGCAGCCAAACTCCGGGACAGGACACCGGGGCCAAAAACATTCAGTACTTC
NA | TRBJ1-3 | TRBV27 | NA | 14 | CASSLARDGNTIYF | TGTGCCAGCAGTTTGGCTAGGGACGGAAACACCATATATTTT
NA | TRBJ2-1 | TRBV4-3 | NA | 15 | CASSETTNKHNEQFF | TGCGCCAGCAGCGAAACCACTAACAAACACAATGAGCAGTTCTTC
NA | TRBJ2-5 | TRBV28 | NA | 13 | CASSLSGGETQYF | TGTGCCAGCAGTTTGAGTGGGGGAGAGACCCAGTACTTC
NA | TRBJ2-6 | TRBV12-1 | NA | 17 | CASSPSEGNSGANVLTF | TGTGCCAGCAGCCCCAGTGAAGGGAACTCTGGGGCCAACGTCCTGACTTTC
NA | TRBJ2-7 | TRBV6-1 | NA | 14 | CASSDPGQGYEQYF | TGTGCCAGCAGTGACCCGGGACAAGGCTACGAGCAGTACTTC
NA | TRBJ1-2 | TRBV29-1 | NA | 13 | CSASGLTDRGYTF | TGCAGCGCCTCGGGACTTACTGATCGGGGCTACACCTTC
NA | TRBJ2-5 | TRBV27 | TRBD2 | 19 | CASSLYGSGRPSNLETQYF | TGTGCCAGCAGTTTATATGGGAGCGGGAGGCCATCAAACCTCGAGACCCAGTACTTC
NA | TRBJ2-2 | TRBV10-1 | NA | 17 | CASSPGGTPPPYRELFF | TGCGCCAGCAGTCCAGGCGGGACACCCCCGCCCTACCGGGAGCTGTTTTTT
NA | TRBJ2-3 | TRBV7-9 | NA | 12 | CASSPGVDTQYF | TGTGCCAGCAGCCCGGGGGTAGATACGCAGTATTTT
NA | TRBJ2-3 | TRBV30 | NA | 16 | CAWSAGVQRSTDTQYF | TGTGCCTGGAGTGCAGGAGTTCAAAGGTCCACAGATACGCAGTATTTT
NA | TRBJ1-1 | TRBV7-9 | NA | 13 | CASKIGVNTEAFF | TGTGCCAGCAAGATAGGAGTGAACACTGAAGCTTTCTTT
NA | TRBJ1-6 | TRBV30 | NA | 12 | CAWSPGDSPLHF | TGTGCCTGGAGCCCTGGGGATTCACCCCTCCACTTT
NA | TRBJ2-7 | TRBV7-9 | TRBD2 | 16 | CASSPPSGRNSYEQYF | TGTGCCAGCAGCCCCCCTAGCGGGAGGAACTCCTACGAGCAGTACTTC
once | TRBJ2-7 | TRBV6-6 | NA | 14 | CASSYSQEAYEQYF | TGTGCCAGCAGTTACTCACAGGAGGCCTACGAGCAGTACTTC
NA | TRBJ1-1 | TRBV10-2 | NA | 13 | CASRPGTNTEAFF | TGCGCCAGCAGACCGGGCACGAACACTGAAGCTTTCTTT
NA | TRBJ2-5 | TRBV6-5 | TRBD2 | 15 | CASSTIAGEQETQYF | TGTGCCAGCAGCACTATAGCGGGGGAACAAGAGACCCAGTACTTC
NA | TRBJ1-2 | TRBV25-1 | NA | 12 | CASSPGGYGYTF | TGTGCCAGCAGTCCGGGGGGCTATGGCTACACCTTC
NA | TRBJ2-1 | TRBV5-4 | TRBD1 | 14 | CASSTDRGDNEQFF | TGTGCCAGCAGCACGGACAGGGGTGACAATGAGCAGTTCTTC
NA | TRBJ2-5 | TRBV2 | NA | 11 | CASSETETQYF | TGTGCCAGCAGTGAAACAGAGACCCAGTACTTC
NA | TRBJ2-1 | TRBV13 | NA | 15 | CASSPRLTRDNEQFF | TGTGCCAGCAGCCCCCGCCTGACTAGGGACAATGAGCAGTTCTTC
NA | TRBJ2-7 | TRBV6-5 | NA | 14 | CASSYLKGGYEQYF | TGTGCCAGCAGTTACCTCAAAGGGGGCTACGAGCAGTACTTC
NA | TRBJ1-3 | TRBV11-2 | NA | 16 | CASSLDQEGTGNTIYF | TGTGCCAGCAGCTTAGATCAGGAGGGAACTGGAAACACCATATATTTT
NA | TRBJ1-1 | TRBV7-6 | NA | 13 | CASRFEQNTEAFF | TGTGCCAGCAGATTCGAACAGAACACTGAAGCTTTCTTT